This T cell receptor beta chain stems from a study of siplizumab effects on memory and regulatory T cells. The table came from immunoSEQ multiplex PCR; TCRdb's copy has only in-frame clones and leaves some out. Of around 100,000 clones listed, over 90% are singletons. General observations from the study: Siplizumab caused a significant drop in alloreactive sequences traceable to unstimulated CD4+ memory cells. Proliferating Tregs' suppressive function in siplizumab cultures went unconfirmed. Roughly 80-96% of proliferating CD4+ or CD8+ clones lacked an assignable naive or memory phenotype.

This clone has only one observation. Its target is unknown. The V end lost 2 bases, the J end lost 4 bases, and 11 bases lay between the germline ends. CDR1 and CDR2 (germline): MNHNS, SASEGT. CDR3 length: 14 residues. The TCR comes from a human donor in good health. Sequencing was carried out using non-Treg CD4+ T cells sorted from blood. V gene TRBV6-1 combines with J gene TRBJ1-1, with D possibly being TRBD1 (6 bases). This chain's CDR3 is CASSEIGGSTEAFF. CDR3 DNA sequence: TGTGCCAGCAGTGAAATCGGGGGCAGCACTGAAGCTTTCTTT.